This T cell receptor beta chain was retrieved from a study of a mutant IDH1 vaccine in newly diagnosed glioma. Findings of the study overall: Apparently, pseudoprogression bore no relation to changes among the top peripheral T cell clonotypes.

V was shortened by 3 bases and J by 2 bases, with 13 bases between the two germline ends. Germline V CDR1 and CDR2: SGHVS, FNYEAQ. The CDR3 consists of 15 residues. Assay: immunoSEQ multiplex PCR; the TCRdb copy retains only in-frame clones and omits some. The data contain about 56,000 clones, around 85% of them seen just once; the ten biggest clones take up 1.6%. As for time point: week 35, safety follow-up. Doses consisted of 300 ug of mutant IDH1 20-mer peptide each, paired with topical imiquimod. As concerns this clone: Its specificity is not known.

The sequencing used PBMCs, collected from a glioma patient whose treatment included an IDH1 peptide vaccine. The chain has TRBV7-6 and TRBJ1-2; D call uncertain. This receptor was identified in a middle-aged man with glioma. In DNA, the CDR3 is TGTGCCAGCAGCTTGGGCTTCGGGTCGAACTATGGCTACACCTTC. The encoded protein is CASSLGFGSNYGYTF.